Listed here are 14 T cell receptor beta chains from one sample, sequenced in a study of cytomegalovirus exposure and HLA in healthy donors. Amplification used 60 Vbeta primers and 13 Jbeta primers. Sequencing used immunoSEQ multiplex PCR; TCRdb keeps in-frame clones, though not all of them. Of some 91,000 clones detected, about two thirds appear once; the ten largest clones hold over 2%. Material for sequencing was PBMCs. Receptors originate from a human donor in good health.

This clone was seen a few times. This chain joins TRBV7-2 and TRBJ2-1; D gene ambiguous. The V and J ends lost 2 bases and 6 bases respectively, with 8 bases between them. Germline V gene lookup returns CDR1 SGHTA and CDR2 FQGNSA. The CDR3 contains 13 residues. The CDR3 nucleotides read TGTGCCAGCAGCTTAAGGCCGGGCAATGAGCAGTTCTTC. Translated, it gives CASSLRPGNEQFF.

The chain recombines TRBV5-6 with TRBJ1-4; D perhaps matches TRBD1 (6 bases). V was cut by 4 bases and J by 0 bases, with 19 bases left in between. The length of the CDR3 is 18 residues. Germline CDR1 SGHDT, CDR2 YYEEEE. CDR3 bases: TGTGCCAGCAGCCAAACCGACAGGAGGTCGGCAACTAATGAAAAACTGTTTTTT. Protein product: CASSQTDRRSATNEKLFF.

The chain is built from TRBV9 and TRBJ2-3; 15 bases are shared with TRBD2. V shed 0 bases and J 6 bases; nucleotides not matched to a gene: 11. This CDR3 spans 19 amino acids. Germline CDR1 SGDLS, CDR2 YYNGEE. For the CDR3, the DNA is TGTGCCAGCAGCGTAGAGGGTAGGACTAGCGGGGGGGCATATGATACGCAGTATTTT. Translating it yields CASSVEGRTSGGAYDTQYF.

V and J are TRBV6-6 and TRBJ1-1, with TRBD1 identical over 8 bases. CDR1 is MNHNY and CDR2 is SVGAGI in the germline V gene (reference sequence). The CDR3 sequence is 16 residues long. The junction had 6 bases not matched to a gene; V was cut back by 0 bases and J by 3 bases. The CDR3 region is CASSYSRGQVHTEAFF. The CDR3 DNA sequence: TGTGCCAGCAGTTACTCGAGGGGACAGGTGCACACTGAAGCTTTCTTT.

The gene calls are TRBV30 and TRBJ1-1, with 11 bases matching TRBD1. Germline CDR1 reads GTSNPN; CDR2 reads SVGIG (reference sequence). Trimming cost V 2 bases and J 2 bases; bases outside gene matches: 4. CDR3 length: 15 amino acids. As DNA, the CDR3 is TGTGCCTGGAGTCCCCGGACAGGGGGCAACACTGAAGCTTTCTTT. Translation gives CAWSPRTGGNTEAFF.

J is TRBJ1-1 and V is TRBV18; D gene ambiguous. Germline CDR1 KGHSH, CDR2 LQKENI. CDR3 length: 15 amino acids. V was clipped by 2 bases and J by 1 base, with 11 bases between them. CDR3: CASSPISSGNTEAFF. The CDR3 region has the DNA TGTGCCAGCTCACCAATATCTTCAGGGAACACTGAAGCTTTCTTT.

This chain links TRBV9 with TRBJ2-7; 9 bases agree with TRBD1. V gave up 4 bases and J gave up 4 bases; unmatched junction bases: 9. CDR1 and CDR2 (germline): SGDLS, YYNGEE. This CDR3 is 15 amino acids long. The CDR3 protein is CASSPPGQGWYEQYF. CDR3 nucleotide sequence: TGTGCCAGCAGCCCACCGGGACAGGGATGGTACGAGCAGTACTTC.

The chain joins TRBV21-1 to TRBJ1-1; the table's D call, TRBD1, was not checked against the DNA. TRBV21-1 counts as a pseudogene. The CDR3 runs to 12 residues. The CDR3 coding sequence is TGTGCCAAAAACAGGGTGAACACTGAAGCTTTCTTT. This gives the protein CAKNRVNTEAFF.

This sequence joins TRBV13 and TRBJ2-1, with D possibly matching TRBD1 (6 bases). CDR1 is PRHDT, CDR2 FYEKMQ, per germline (reference sequence). Between the trimmed V and J ends, which lost 4 bases and 0 bases, there was a span of 13 bases. This CDR3 spans 16 amino acids. CDR3 in DNA: TGTGCCAGCAGCTACAACACAGGGCTCTCCTACAATGAGCAGTTCTTC. It encodes CASSYNTGLSYNEQFF.

The chain joins TRBV29-1 to TRBJ2-3, with TRBD1 matching over 8 bases. CDR1 and CDR2 from the germline V gene are SQVTM and ANQGSEA. The CDR3 covers 12 residues. V lost 5 bases, J lost 6 bases, and 4 bases stayed unmatched. The CDR3 region has the DNA TGCAGCGTTTTGACAGGGGTGGATACGCAGTATTTT. Translation gives CSVLTGVDTQYF.

The gene calls are TRBV7-6 and TRBJ2-5; 7 positions match TRBD1. The J call may not be correct, given that the DNA end is closer to TRBJ2-7. The CDR3 contains 15 residues. Germline V gene data show CDR1 as SGHVS and CDR2 as FNYEAQ. The DNA for the CDR3 is TGTGCCAGCAGCGCCGAGACAGGGCGCGCCTACGAGCAGTACTTC. The encoded protein is CASSAETGRAYEQYF.

The chain employs TRBV5-5 and TRBJ1-1; TRBD1 might be the D (5 bases). The V and J ends lost 2 bases and 2 bases respectively, with 13 bases between them. Germline V lookup: CDR1 SGHKS, CDR2 YYEKEE (reference sequence). The CDR3 covers 15 residues. The CDR3 loop reads CASSFESRANTEAFF. The DNA of the CDR3 is TGTGCCAGCAGCTTCGAGTCCAGGGCCAACACTGAAGCTTTCTTT.

The chain couples TRBV6-5 to TRBJ2-1; a weak D match, TRBD1 (5 bases). The CDR3 is made up of 13 amino acids. Germline CDR1 MNHEY, CDR2 SVGAGI. Trimming removed 2 bases at V and 4 bases at J, with 6 bases between. CDR3 sequence reads: CASSYDSYNEQFF. The DNA of the CDR3 is TGTGCCAGCAGTTACGACAGTTACAATGAGCAGTTCTTC.

The count of this clone is one. The chain couples TRBV4-1 to TRBJ2-7; the match to TRBD1 covers 8 bases. V lost 4 bases, J lost 3 bases, and 8 bases stayed unmatched. Germline V gene data show CDR1 as MGHRA and CDR2 as YSYEKL. This CDR3 is built from 15 residues. The CDR3 DNA is TGCGCCAGCAGCCCAAACTATGGACAGGGCTACGAGCAGTACTTC. Its protein product is CASSPNYGQGYEQYF.